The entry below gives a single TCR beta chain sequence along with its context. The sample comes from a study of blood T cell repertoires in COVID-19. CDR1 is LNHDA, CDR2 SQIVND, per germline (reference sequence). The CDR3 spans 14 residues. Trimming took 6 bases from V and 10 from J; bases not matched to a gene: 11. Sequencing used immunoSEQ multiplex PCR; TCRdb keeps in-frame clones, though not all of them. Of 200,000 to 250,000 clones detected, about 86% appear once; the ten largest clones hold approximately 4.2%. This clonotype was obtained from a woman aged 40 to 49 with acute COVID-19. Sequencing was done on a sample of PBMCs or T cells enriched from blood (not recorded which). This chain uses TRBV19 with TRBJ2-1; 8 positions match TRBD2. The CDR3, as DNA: TGTGCCAGTAGAGCGGGGGAGTGGTTGGGGGAGCAGTTCTTC. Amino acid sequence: CASRAGEWLGEQFF.